This T cell receptor (beta chain) was found in a study of blood T cell repertoires in COVID-19. At the level of the study: Acute and convalescent COVID-19 specimens originated in the United States, Italy and Spain. Nucleic acid was either cDNA or gDNA, and it came from T cells, B-cell-depleted T cells, or PBMCs.

Trimming took 2 bases from V and 5 from J; bases not matched to a gene: 8. The CDR3 covers 16 residues. The germline gives CDR1 MNHNY, CDR2 SVGAGI (reference sequence). Source study methods: Nucleated cell number was recorded as an estimate derived from reference gene primer amplification. Sequenced by immunoSEQ multiplex PCR; TCRdb stores in-frame clones only, minus some. D and trimming were read from the DNA, whereas the V and J calls and clone size are those reported in that table. Of a few hundred thousand clones listed, more than 70% are singletons. Sequencing was carried out using peripheral blood. This sequence originates from a woman between 45 and 60 years old with acute or convalescent COVID-19. This sequence joins TRBV6-6 and TRBJ2-2, with TRBD2 matching 7 bases. The CDR3 DNA sequence: TGTGCCAGCAGTTACCCGGCGGGGGTGTCGACCGGGGAGCTGTTTTTT. Amino acids: CASSYPAGVSTGELFF.